The following is a T cell receptor (beta chain) sequence with its context. The data were taken from a study of blood T cell repertoires in COVID-19. Study at large: Acute and convalescent COVID-19 specimens originated in the United States, Italy and Spain. PBMCs, B-cell-depleted T cells, or T cells were the source of the cDNA or gDNA that made up the material.

Per the authors' pipeline: How many nucleated cells were present was estimated from reference gene primer amplification. The repertoire was sequenced with immunoSEQ multiplex PCR; TCRdb's copy has only in-frame clones and lacks some. That table supplies the V and J calls and clone size; D and trimming were determined from the DNA. The data hold a few hundred thousand clones, with 84% observed a single time. Material: peripheral blood. The sequence derives from a human donor in a cohort sampled during active COVID-19.

The CDR3 sequence: CASSSRGAKNIQYF. CDR3 sequence (DNA): TGTGCCAGCAGCAGCAGGGGAGCCAAAAACATTCAGTACTTC. The rearrangement uses TRBV5-4 and TRBJ2-4, with D perhaps TRBD1 (6 bases). Trimming took off 4 bases at V and 0 bases at J, with 8 bases between the two ends. The CDR3 covers 14 residues. Germline-derived CDR1 and CDR2 are SGHNT and YYREEE (reference sequence).